The 18 T cell receptor beta chains in this list originate from one sample, sequenced in a study of glioma-infiltrating T cells. TCR alpha and beta CDR3 regions were amplified from RNA using iRepertoire nested multiplex PCR. Via MiXCR, TCRdb re-called the multiplex PCR reads, giving one row per CDR3 protein. The sample shows a few hundred thousand distinct CDR3 sequences, 41% of them seen only once. The source material was glioma tissue, nonneoplastic brain tissue, or PBMCs (not recorded which). These receptors originate from a human donor with low-grade glioma or glioblastoma, undergoing nonglioma brain surgery, or in good health (not recorded which).

This chain connects TRBV20-1 to TRBJ2-7, with 12 bases lining up with TRBD2. Germline CDR1 DFQATT, CDR2 SNEGSKA (reference sequence). The CDR3 loop spans 17 amino acids. V dropped 0 bases and J dropped 2; count of bases not matched to a gene: 8. This CDR3 is CSARDQTSGSLPYEQYF. CDR3 bases: TGCAGTGCTAGAGATCAGACTAGCGGGAGCCTCCCCTACGAGCAGTACTTC.

The chain joins TRBV7-2 to TRBJ1-1; D possibly corresponds to TRBD1 (5 bases). The V and J ends lost 3 bases and 5 bases respectively, with 13 bases between them. Looked up from germline, CDR1 is SGHTA and CDR2 is FQGNSA. This CDR3 comprises 14 residues. CDR3 DNA sequence: TGTGCCAGCAGCTTGCAGGGAGGAGTGACTGAAGCTTTCTTT. Its protein is CASSLQGGVTEAFF.

J is TRBJ1-1 and V is TRBV10-3, with D possibly being TRBD1 (6 bases). Germline assignment: CDR1 ENHRY and CDR2 SYGVKD. V gave up 8 bases and J gave up 2 bases, with 15 bases separating them. CDR3 size: 14 residues. The CDR3: CAIQEAGANTEAFF. Written as DNA, the CDR3 is TGTGCCATCCAGGAAGCGGGGGCCAACACTGAAGCTTTCTTT.

The rearrangement uses TRBV20-1 and TRBJ2-7, with D unclear. Germline lookup yields CDR1 DFQATT and CDR2 SNEGSKA (reference sequence). This CDR3 region has 13 residues. CDR3 in DNA: TGCAGAGCCTTCCTTCGGGCTGGCGACGAGCAGTACTTC. Its translation: CRAFLRAGDEQYF.

This clonotype has just a few counts. The CDR3 reads CASSLEGISRHTEAFF. CDR3 in DNA: TGTGCCAGCAGTTTAGAAGGGATCAGTAGACACACTGAAGCTTTCTTT. The chain employs TRBV12-3 or TRBV12-4 and TRBJ1-1; D remains unclear. V lost 1 base and J lost 3, with 15 bases in between. The CDR3 length is 16 residues.

CDR3 loop: CASMGPGTTSYEQYF. The CDR3 DNA is TGTGCCAGTATGGGGCCTGGGACAACATCCTACGAGCAGTACTTC. The chain joins TRBV19 to TRBJ2-7; a weak D match, TRBD1 (6 bases). V was trimmed by 7 bases and J by 1 base, leaving 17 bases between them. The length of the CDR3 is 15 residues. Germline CDR1 is LNHDA and CDR2 is SQIVND (reference sequence). The full variable domain, in which reference TRBV19 and TRBJ2-7 provide the parts outside the CDR3, is DGGITQSPKYLFRKEGQNVTLSCEQNLNHDAMYWYRQDPGQGLRLIYYSQIVNDFQKGDIAEGYSVSREKKESFPLTVTSAQKNPTAFYLCASMGPGTTSYEQYFGPGTRLTVT.

Concerning this clonotype: A much larger clone lies a single base off, so this may be a read error. DNA of the CDR3: TGTGCCAGCAGCCATACTAGGACCCAGCACTTC. Translated, it gives CASSHTRTQHF. The chain combines TRBV28 with TRBJ2-5; perhaps TRBD2 as D (5 bases). The CDR3 is 11 residues long. From germline, CDR1 is MDHEN and CDR2 SYDVKM.

Points on this clonotype: No conserved phenylalanine or tryptophan ends this CDR3, so it is likely a read error. J is TRBJ1-5 and V is TRBV4-1, with D perhaps TRBD1 (5 bases). Germline V gene lookup returns CDR1 MGHRA and CDR2 YSYEKL. The V end was cut by 1 base, the J end by 7 bases, with 14 bases between. The CDR3 contains 15 residues. The CDR3 DNA sequence: TGCGCCAGCAGCCAAGTTCTGGGGCTGAGCCAGCCCCAGCATCTT. This translates into CASSQVLGLSQPQHL.

This clonotype was found a few times. The chain joins TRBV28 to TRBJ1-2; 9 nucleotides agree with TRBD1. The ends lost 7 bases at V and 3 bases at J; junction bases unmatched: 6. The length of the CDR3 is 14 residues. CDR1 is MDHEN, CDR2 SYDVKM, per germline. The CDR3, as DNA: TGTGCCAGCACCCGGGGACAGGGTCACTATGGCTACACCTTC. Amino acids: CASTRGQGHYGYTF.

CDR3 DNA: TGTGCCATCAGTCCCTCAGGCCCCTACGAGCAGTACTTC. Protein: CAISPSGPYEQYF. The J gene is TRBJ2-7, the V gene TRBV10-3; D is unclear. Per germline, CDR1 ENHRY and CDR2 SYGVKD. The V and J ends lost 5 bases and 2 bases respectively, with 10 bases between them. This CDR3 region has 13 residues.

This sequence joins TRBV27 and TRBJ2-1, with a tentative D call TRBD2 (5 bases). CDR3 length equals 15 residues. CDR1 and CDR2 from the germline V gene are MNHEY and SMNVEV (reference sequence). V dropped 6 bases and J dropped 1 base, with 13 bases sitting between them. The CDR3 region has the DNA TGTGCCAGCAGCGCCGGGAAAACTTCCTACAATGAGCAGTTCTTC. Its protein product is CASSAGKTSYNEQFF.

Only a few counts were recorded for this clonotype. This sequence joins TRBV24-1 and TRBJ2-1; TRBD1 aligns across 8 bases. The CDR3 has 16 residues. Germline loops: CDR1 KGHDR, CDR2 SFDVKD. J lost 4 bases, V lost 7 bases, and 11 bases had no gene match. The CDR3, as DNA: TGTGCCACCAGCAGACAGGGGTTGAGCCGTTACAATGAGCAGTTCTTC. Its protein is CATSRQGLSRYNEQFF.

The chain combines TRBV28 with TRBJ1-1, with 9 bases identical to TRBD1. Losses at the gene ends were 5 bases for V and 0 bases for J; bases not matched to a gene: 1. The germline V gene has CDR1 MDHEN and CDR2 SYDVKM. The CDR3 is 14 residues long. The DNA for the CDR3 is TGTGCCAGCAGTAACAGGGGGCTGAACACTGAAGCTTTCTTT. Encoded protein: CASSNRGLNTEAFF. Filled out from reference TRBV28 and TRBJ1-1, the complete variable domain reads DVKVTQSSRYLVKRTGEKVFLECVQDMDHENMFWYRQDPGLGLRLIYFSYDVKMKEKGDIPEGYSVSREKKERFSLILESASTNQTSMYLCASSNRGLNTEAFFGQGTRLTVV.

This clonotype was seen a handful of times. The V gene is TRBV20-1, the J gene TRBJ1-1; 9 bases are a match to TRBD1. The CDR3 covers 16 residues. V was clipped by 6 bases and J by 1 base; unmatched bases: 12. The V gene's germline CDR1 is DFQATT and CDR2 SNEGSKA (reference sequence). The CDR3 DNA is TGCAGTGCCCCCCCCGCTACAGGGGGCTGGAACACTGAAGCTTTCTTT. It specifies CSAPPATGGWNTEAFF.

The chain couples TRBV20-1 to TRBJ1-2, with TRBD1 matching 8 bases. The CDR3 length is 12 residues. Germline values: CDR1 DFQATT, CDR2 SNEGSKA (reference sequence). CDR3 loop: CTASRQGAGYTF. Here the CDR3 DNA reads TGCACTGCAAGCCGCCAGGGGGCTGGCTACACCTTC.

For this clonotype: The missing conserved phenylalanine or tryptophan at the end of this CDR3 makes a read error likely. The V and J genes are TRBV20-1 and TRBJ2-1, with TRBD2 matching over 13 bases. The CDR3 runs 16 residues. Trimming took 2 bases from V and 2 from J; bases not matched to a gene: 3. Germline CDR1 reads DFQATT; CDR2 reads SNEGSKA (reference sequence). This chain's CDR3 is CSARQLAGGTYNEQFL. In nucleotides, the CDR3 is TGCAGTGCTAGACAACTAGCGGGAGGGACCTACAATGAGCAGTTCTTA.

The rearrangement uses TRBV29-1 and TRBJ1-1, with TRBD1 identical over 11 bases. There are 14 residues in the CDR3. With V trimmed by 6 bases and J by 5 bases, 8 bases remained unmatched. Germline V gives CDR1 SQVTM, CDR2 ANQGSEA. Here the CDR3 DNA reads TGCAGCGTGGGACCGGGACAGGGGGTGACTGAAGCTTTCTTT. Amino acid sequence: CSVGPGQGVTEAFF.

The table lists this clonotype with a few counts. A read error is possible here, since a much larger clone lies one base away. The V and J genes are TRBV27 and TRBJ1-1; no definite D call. The V end was cut by 5 bases, the J end by 3 bases, with 19 bases between. This CDR3 has 16 residues. Per germline, CDR1 MNHEY and CDR2 SMNVEV (reference sequence). CDR3 in amino acids: CASSPGAKPGYTEAFF. The CDR3 bases are TGTGCCAGCAGTCCTGGTGCCAAACCTGGGTACACTGAAGCTTTCTTT.